A selection of T cell receptor beta chains follows, all from one sample in a study of T cell responses to AZD1222 COVID-19 vaccine. Sequencing was performed with immunoSEQ multiplex PCR; in TCRdb, only in-frame clones are kept and a portion is missing. The profile covers tens of thousands of clones, with approximately 86% appearing a single time and approximately 6% taken by the ten largest. The sample in question was peripheral blood, obtained on day 0 of AZD1222 vaccination. The receptors stem from an adult in good health. Both conserved end residues are part of each CDR3. The D gene is left open where the match is weak. Expanded clones get a size class; other rows say once, few or many, or leave the size out.

>TRBJ1-5|NA|NA|TRBV5-4
TGTGCCAGCAGCTTGGTGCCTAATCAGCCCCAGCATTTT
CASSLVPNQPQHF
>TRBJ2-3|NA|NA|TRBV2
TGTGCCAGCAGCGCAGGGTGGTTGGGGAAGCCCGCCACAGATACGCAGTATTTT
CASSAGWLGKPATDTQYF
>TRBJ2-5|NA|TRBD2|TRBV19
TGTGCCAGTAGTAACTCGGGGGGATATCAAGAGACCCAGTACTTC
CASSNSGGYQETQYF
>TRBJ2-5|NA|NA|TRBV18
TGTGCCAGCTCACCACGCGGGAGTGAGGGGGTAGAGACCCAGTACTTC
CASSPRGSEGVETQYF
>TRBJ1-6|NA|TRBD1|TRBV2
TGTGCCAGCAGTGAAGCGGGGACAGGCTACAATTCACCCCTCCACTTT
CASSEAGTGYNSPLHF
>TRBJ2-1|NA|TRBD1|TRBV2
TGTGCCAGCAGTGGCCCGGGACAGGGGGCCAATGAGCAGTTCTTC
CASSGPGQGANEQFF
>TRBJ1-1|NA|NA|TRBV7-9
TGTGCCAGCAGCCCCGTCTACCGAAGGGGGAACACTGAAGCTTTCTTT
CASSPVYRRGNTEAFF
>TRBJ1-5|NA|NA|TRBV4-3
TGCGCCAGCAGCCAAGATTACCAGGGCGCGAATCAGCCCCAGCATTTT
CASSQDYQGANQPQHF
>TRBJ2-7|NA|TRBD2|TRBV3-1/TRBV3-2
TGTGCCAGCAGTCGCACTAGCGGGCGAGGTTTCTCCTACGAGCAGTACTTC
CASSRTSGRGFSYEQYF
>TRBJ2-1|NA|NA|TRBV5-1
TGCGCCAGCGGCCGTTTGGGACACAATGAGCAGTTCTTC
CASGRLGHNEQFF
>TRBJ2-7|NA|TRBD2|TRBV11-3
TGTGCCAGCAGCTTAGTCGGACTAGCGTCGCCCTACGAGCAGTACTTC
CASSLVGLASPYEQYF
>TRBJ2-1|NA|TRBD2|TRBV9
TGTGCCAGAGTAGCGGGAGGGCCTCCTGTATACAATGAGCAGTTCTTC
CARVAGGPPVYNEQFF
>TRBJ2-1|NA|NA|TRBV2
TGTGCCAGCAGTTTCATCAGGGACAATGAGCAGTTCTTC
CASSFIRDNEQFF
>TRBJ1-4|NA|NA|TRBV7-9
TGTGCCAGCAGTCGAGGGGACTCAACTAATGAAAAACTGTTTTTT
CASSRGDSTNEKLFF
>TRBJ1-1|NA|TRBD1|TRBV11-2
TGTGCCAGCAGCTTAGTGGTAAGCGGCAGGGGGACTGAAGCTTTCTTT
CASSLVVSGRGTEAFF
>TRBJ1-5|NA|NA|TRBV5-8
TGTGCCAGCAGCTTGGTACGGGCCGCTCAGCCCCAGCATTTT
CASSLVRAAQPQHF
>TRBJ1-2|NA|NA|TRBV19
TGTGCCAGTAGGTGGACAGTTAACTATGGCTACACCTTC
CASRWTVNYGYTF
>TRBJ1-2|NA|NA|TRBV18
TGTGCCAGCTCACCCCTCCGGACCCTTCAGGACAACTATGGCTACACCTTC
CASSPLRTLQDNYGYTF
>TRBJ1-1|NA|NA|TRBV29-1
TGCAGCGTTGAGAATGGAGCCGGGTGGAACACTGAAGCTTTCTTT
CSVENGAGWNTEAFF
>TRBJ2-1|few|TRBD2|TRBV12-5
TGTGCTAGTGGTTGGTCCCGACTAGCGGTAAATGAGCAGTTCTTC
CASGWSRLAVNEQFF
>TRBJ2-1|NA|NA|TRBV18
TGTGCCAGCTCACCGGACGCAAGCCCAGGGAATGAGCAGTTCTTC
CASSPDASPGNEQFF
>TRBJ1-6|NA|NA|TRBV5-6
TGTGCCAGCCGCTCCAGGGAGAATTCACCCCTCCACTTT
CASRSRENSPLHF
>TRBJ2-5|NA|NA|TRBV14
TGTGCCAGCAGCCTACGACGGTACCAAGAGACCCAGTACTTC
CASSLRRYQETQYF
>TRBJ2-5|NA|NA|TRBV11-3
TGTGCCAGCACCCCCGTTGAGACCCAGTACTTC
CASTPVETQYF
>TRBJ1-1|NA|TRBD1|TRBV7-8
TGTGCCAGCAGCAAGTCAGGGACAGGGGGCTGGACTGAAGCTTTCTTT
CASSKSGTGGWTEAFF
>TRBJ1-1|NA|NA|TRBV27
TGTGCCAGCAGTTTAGCAGCCCCGGGACGGAGGATGAACACTGAAGCTTTCTTT
CASSLAAPGRRMNTEAFF
>TRBJ1-2|NA|TRBD1|TRBV10-3
TGTGCCATCACCTCCAACTCGGAGGGGGCGGGTGGCTACACCTTC
CAITSNSEGAGGYTF
>TRBJ1-1|NA|NA|TRBV6-5
TGTGCCAGCAGGACTCAGGGGCTGGTGAACACTGAAGCTTTCTTT
CASRTQGLVNTEAFF